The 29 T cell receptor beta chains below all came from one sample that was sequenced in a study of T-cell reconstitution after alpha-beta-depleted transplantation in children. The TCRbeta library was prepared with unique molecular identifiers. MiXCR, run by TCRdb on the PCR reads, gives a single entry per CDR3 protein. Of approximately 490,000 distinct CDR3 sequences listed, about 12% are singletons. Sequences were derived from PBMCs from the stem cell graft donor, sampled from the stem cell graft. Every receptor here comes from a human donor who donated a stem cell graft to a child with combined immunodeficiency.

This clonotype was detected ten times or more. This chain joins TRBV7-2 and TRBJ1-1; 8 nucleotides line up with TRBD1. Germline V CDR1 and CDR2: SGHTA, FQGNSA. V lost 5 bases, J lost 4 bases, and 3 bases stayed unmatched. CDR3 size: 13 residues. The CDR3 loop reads CASSPDRVTEAFF. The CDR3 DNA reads TGTGCCAGCAGCCCGGACAGGGTCACTGAAGCTTTCTTT.

In DNA form, the CDR3 reads TGTGCCAGCAGCGAGCGTCATGGCAGCTTTCTAGCCAAAAACATTCAGTACTTC. This translates into CASSERHGSFLAKNIQYF. The chain employs TRBV9 and TRBJ2-4; D gene uncertain. Germline CDR1 is SGDLS and CDR2 is YYNGEE. V was pared by 3 bases and J by 0 bases, with 19 bases between. This CDR3 is 18 amino acids long.

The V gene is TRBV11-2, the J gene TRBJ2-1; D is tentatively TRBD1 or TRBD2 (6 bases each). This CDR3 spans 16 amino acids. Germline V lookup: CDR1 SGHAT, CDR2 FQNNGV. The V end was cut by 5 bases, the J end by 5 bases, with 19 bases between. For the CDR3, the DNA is TGTGCCAGCAGCCCGGACTGGCCCGGGGGCGACAATGAGCAGTTCTTC. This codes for CASSPDWPGGDNEQFF.

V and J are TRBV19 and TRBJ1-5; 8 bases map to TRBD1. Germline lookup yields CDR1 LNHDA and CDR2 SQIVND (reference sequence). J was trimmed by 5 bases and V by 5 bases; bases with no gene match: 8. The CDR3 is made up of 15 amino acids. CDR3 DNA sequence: TGTGCCAGTAGTCCTGGACAGGGCGCCTATCAGCCCCAGCATTTT. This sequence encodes CASSPGQGAYQPQHF.

CDR3 residues: CASSLYPPSGQPMNTEAFF. For the CDR3, the DNA is TGCGCCAGCAGCTTGTACCCTCCTTCGGGACAGCCGATGAACACTGAAGCTTTCTTT. This rearrangement joins TRBV5-1 to TRBJ1-1; 7 bases align to TRBD1. There are 19 residues in the CDR3. CDR1 and CDR2 (germline): SGHRS, YFSETQ. V dropped 1 base and J dropped 0; count of bases not matched to a gene: 15.

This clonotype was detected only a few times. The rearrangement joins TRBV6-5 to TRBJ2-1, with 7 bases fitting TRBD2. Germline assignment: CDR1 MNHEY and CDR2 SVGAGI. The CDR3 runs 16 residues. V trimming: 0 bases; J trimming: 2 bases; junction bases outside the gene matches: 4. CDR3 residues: CASSYSYGTTYNEQFF. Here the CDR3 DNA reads TGTGCCAGCAGTTACTCTTACGGGACTACCTACAATGAGCAGTTCTTC.

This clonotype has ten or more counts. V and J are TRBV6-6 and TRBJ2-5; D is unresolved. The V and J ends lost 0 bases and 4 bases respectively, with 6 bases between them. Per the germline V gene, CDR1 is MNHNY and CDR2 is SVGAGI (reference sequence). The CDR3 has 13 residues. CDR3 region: CASSYSSLETQYF. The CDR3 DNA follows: TGTGCCAGCAGTTACTCGAGCTTAGAGACCCAGTACTTC.

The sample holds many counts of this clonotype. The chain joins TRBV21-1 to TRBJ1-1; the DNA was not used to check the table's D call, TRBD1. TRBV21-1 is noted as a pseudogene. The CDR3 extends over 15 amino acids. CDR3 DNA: TGTGCCAGCAGCAACGGCGACAGGGGTCCCACTGAAGCTTTCTTT. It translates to CASSNGDRGPTEAFF.

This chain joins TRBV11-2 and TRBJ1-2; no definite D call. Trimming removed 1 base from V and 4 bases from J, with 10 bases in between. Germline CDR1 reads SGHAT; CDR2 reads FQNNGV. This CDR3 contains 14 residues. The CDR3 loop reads CASSLASKVYGYTF. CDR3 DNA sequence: TGTGCCAGCAGCTTAGCTTCCAAGGTCTATGGCTACACCTTC.

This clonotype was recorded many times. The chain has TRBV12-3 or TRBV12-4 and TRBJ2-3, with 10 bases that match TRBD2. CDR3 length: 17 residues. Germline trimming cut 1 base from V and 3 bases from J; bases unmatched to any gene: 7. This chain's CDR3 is CASSLGASGGVTDTQYF. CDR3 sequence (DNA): TGTGCCAGCAGTTTAGGGGCTAGCGGGGGAGTAACAGATACGCAGTATTTT.

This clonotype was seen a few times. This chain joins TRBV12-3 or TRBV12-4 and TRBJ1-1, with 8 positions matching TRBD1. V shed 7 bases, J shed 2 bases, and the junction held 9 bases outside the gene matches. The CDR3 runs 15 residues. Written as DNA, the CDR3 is TGTGCCAGCAAAATCGGACAGGGCACCAACACTGAAGCTTTCTTT. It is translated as CASKIGQGTNTEAFF.

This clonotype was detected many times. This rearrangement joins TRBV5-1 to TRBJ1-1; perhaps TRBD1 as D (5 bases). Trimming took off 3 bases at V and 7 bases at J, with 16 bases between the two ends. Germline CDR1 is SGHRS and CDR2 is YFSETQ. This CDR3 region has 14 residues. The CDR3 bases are TGCGCCAGCAGCTACATGGGGCCGACAAGTGAAGCTTTCTTT. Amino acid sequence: CASSYMGPTSEAFF.

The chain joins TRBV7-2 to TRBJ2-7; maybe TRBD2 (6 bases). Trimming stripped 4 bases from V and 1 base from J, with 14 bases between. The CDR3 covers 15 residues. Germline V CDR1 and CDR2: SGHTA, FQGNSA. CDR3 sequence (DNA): TGTGCCAGCAGCTCACTGGGACTGAAATCCTACGAGCAGTACTTC. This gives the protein CASSSLGLKSYEQYF.

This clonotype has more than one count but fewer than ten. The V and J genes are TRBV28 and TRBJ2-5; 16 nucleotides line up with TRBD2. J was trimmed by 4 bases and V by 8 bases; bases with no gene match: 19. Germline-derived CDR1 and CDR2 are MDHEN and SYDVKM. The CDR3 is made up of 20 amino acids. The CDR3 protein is CASYRPGLAGGPDSVETQYF. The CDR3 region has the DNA TGTGCCAGCTATCGACCGGGACTAGCGGGGGGGCCGGATAGCGTAGAGACCCAGTACTTC.

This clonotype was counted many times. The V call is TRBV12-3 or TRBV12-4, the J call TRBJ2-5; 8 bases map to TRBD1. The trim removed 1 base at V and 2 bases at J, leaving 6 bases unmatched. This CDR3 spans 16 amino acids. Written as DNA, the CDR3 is TGTGCCAGCAGTTTAGGAGTGACAGGGGTGCAAGAGACCCAGTACTTC. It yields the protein CASSLGVTGVQETQYF.

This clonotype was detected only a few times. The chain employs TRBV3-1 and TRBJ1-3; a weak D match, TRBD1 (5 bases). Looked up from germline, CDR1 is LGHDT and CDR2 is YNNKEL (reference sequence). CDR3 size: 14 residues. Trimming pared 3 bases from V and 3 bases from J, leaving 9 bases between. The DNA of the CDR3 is TGTGCCAGCAGCCACAAAGGGGTTGGAAACACCATATATTTT. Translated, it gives CASSHKGVGNTIYF.

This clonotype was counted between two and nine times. In nucleotides, the CDR3 is TGTGCCAGCAGCTTAGCGTCAGCCGTAGGGCACGAGCAGTACTTC. This encodes CASSLASAVGHEQYF. The chain has TRBV7-2 and TRBJ2-7; D call uncertain. CDR3 length equals 15 residues. V lost 0 bases and J lost 5, with 14 bases in between. Germline V gene sequence: CDR1 SGHTA, CDR2 FQGNSA.

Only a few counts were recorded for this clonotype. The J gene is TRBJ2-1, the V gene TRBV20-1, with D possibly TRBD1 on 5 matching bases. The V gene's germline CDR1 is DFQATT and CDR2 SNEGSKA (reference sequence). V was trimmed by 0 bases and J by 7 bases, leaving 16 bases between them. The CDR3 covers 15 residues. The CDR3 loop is CSARELGHARNEQFF. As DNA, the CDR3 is TGCAGTGCTAGAGAATTAGGACACGCTAGGAATGAGCAGTTCTTC.

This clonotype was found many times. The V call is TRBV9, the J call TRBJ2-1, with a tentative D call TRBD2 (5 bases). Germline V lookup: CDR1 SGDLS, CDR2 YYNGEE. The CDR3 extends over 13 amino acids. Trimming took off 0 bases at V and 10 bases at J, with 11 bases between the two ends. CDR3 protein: CASSVAGGFEQFF. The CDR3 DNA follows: TGTGCCAGCAGCGTAGCAGGCGGGTTCGAGCAGTTCTTC.

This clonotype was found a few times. In DNA, the CDR3 is TGCAGCGTTGAACCAGTGACAAGCTCCTACAATGAGCAGTTCTTC. Protein sequence: CSVEPVTSSYNEQFF. This chain uses TRBV29-1 with TRBJ2-1; no firm D call. This CDR3 spans 15 amino acids. With 2 bases removed from V and 0 bases from J, the gap between germline ends came to 11 bases. Germline values: CDR1 SQVTM, CDR2 ANQGSEA.

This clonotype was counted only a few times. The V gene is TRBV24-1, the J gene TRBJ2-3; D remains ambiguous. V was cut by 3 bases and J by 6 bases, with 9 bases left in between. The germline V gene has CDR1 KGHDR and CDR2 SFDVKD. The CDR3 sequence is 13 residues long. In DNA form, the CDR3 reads TGTGCCACCAGTGATGTCTTAACCGATACGCAGTATTTT. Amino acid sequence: CATSDVLTDTQYF.

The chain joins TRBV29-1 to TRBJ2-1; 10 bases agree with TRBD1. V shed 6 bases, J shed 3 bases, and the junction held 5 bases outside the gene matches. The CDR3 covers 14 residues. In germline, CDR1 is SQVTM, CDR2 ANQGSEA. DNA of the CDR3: TGCAGCGTAACCGGGACAGGGGTCTACAATGAGCAGTTCTTC. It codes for CSVTGTGVYNEQFF.

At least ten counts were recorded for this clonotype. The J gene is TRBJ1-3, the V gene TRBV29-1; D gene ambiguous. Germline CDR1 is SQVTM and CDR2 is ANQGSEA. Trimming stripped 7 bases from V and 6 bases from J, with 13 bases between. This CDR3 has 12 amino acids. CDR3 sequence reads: CSAFGGQNTIYF. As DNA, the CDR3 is TGCAGCGCATTCGGCGGCCAAAACACCATATATTTT.

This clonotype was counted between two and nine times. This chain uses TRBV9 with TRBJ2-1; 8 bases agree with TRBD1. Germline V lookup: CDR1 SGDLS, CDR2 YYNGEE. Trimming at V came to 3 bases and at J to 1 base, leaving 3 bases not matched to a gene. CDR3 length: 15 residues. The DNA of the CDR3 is TGTGCCAGCAGCGGCCGGGACAGGTCCTACAATGAGCAGTTCTTC. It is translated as CASSGRDRSYNEQFF.

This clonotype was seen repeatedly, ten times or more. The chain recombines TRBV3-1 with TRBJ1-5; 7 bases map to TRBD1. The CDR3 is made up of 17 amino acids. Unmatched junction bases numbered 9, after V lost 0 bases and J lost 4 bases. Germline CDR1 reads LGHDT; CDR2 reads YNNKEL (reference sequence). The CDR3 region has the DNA TGTGCCAGCAGCCAAGATTGGGCGGCAGGGGGGAATCAGCCCCAGCATTTT. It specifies CASSQDWAAGGNQPQHF.

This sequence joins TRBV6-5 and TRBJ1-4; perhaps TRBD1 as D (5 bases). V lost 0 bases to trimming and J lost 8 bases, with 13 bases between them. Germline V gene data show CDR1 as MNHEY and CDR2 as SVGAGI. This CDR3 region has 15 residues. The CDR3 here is CASSYSFRAEEKLFF. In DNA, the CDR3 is TGTGCCAGCAGTTACTCTTTCAGGGCGGAAGAAAAACTGTTTTTT.

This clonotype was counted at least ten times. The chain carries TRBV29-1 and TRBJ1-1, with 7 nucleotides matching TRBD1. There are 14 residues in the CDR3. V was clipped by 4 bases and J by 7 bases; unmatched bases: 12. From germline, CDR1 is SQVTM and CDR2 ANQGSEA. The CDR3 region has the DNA TGCAGCGTTGTTGGCCGGGACAGTCAGAGTGAAGCTTTCTTT. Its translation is CSVVGRDSQSEAFF.

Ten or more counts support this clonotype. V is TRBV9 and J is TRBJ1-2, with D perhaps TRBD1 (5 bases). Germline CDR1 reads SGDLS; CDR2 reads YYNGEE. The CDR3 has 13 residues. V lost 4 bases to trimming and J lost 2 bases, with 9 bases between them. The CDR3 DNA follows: TGTGCCAGCAGCTTCGACAGCAACTATGGCTACACCTTC. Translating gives CASSFDSNYGYTF.

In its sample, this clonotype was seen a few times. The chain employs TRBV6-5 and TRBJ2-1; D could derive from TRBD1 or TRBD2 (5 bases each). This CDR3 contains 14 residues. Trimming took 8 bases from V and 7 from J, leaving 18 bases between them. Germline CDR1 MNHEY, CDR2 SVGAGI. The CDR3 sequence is CASGWGPVRNEQFF. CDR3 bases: TGTGCCAGCGGTTGGGGACCGGTACGAAATGAGCAGTTCTTC.